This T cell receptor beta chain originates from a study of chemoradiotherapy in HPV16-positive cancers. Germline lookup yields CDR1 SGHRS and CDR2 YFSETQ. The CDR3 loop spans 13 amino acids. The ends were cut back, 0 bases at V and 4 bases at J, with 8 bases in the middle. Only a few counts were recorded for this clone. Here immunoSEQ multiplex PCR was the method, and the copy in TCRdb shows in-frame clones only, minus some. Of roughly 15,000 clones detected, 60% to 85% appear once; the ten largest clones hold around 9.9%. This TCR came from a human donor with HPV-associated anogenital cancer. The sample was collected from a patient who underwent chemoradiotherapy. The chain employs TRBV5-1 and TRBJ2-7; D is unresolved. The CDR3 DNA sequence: TGCGCCAGCAGCTTGGAGGACGGGTACGAGCAGTACTTC. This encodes CASSLEDGYEQYF.